Included here is one T cell receptor beta chain sequence, with context. Its antigen is as yet unknown. The source of the sample is a study of cytomegalovirus exposure and HLA in healthy donors. Both 60 Vbeta primers and 13 Jbeta primers went into the PCR. The protocol was immunoSEQ multiplex PCR, while the TCRdb copy is restricted to in-frame clones and leaves out a portion. The table has about 130,000 clones, about 74% seen once. Study findings and constraints: Later analysis identified a missense DCLRE1C variant that was linked to TCR beta V- and J-gene trimming. Per a later analysis, 16,951 TCR beta sequences showed association with HLA alleles at 0.05 false discovery rate. Associated with cytomegalovirus, according to the listing, were 150 to 200 TCR beta chains.

CDR3 length: 13 amino acids. The germline V and J ends were trimmed by 0 bases and 2 bases, with 4 bases remaining between them. CDR1 is SGHRS and CDR2 is YFSETQ in the germline V gene. The gene calls are TRBV5-1 and TRBJ2-3; the D is unclear. This TCR was sampled from a man aged 35 to 55 in good health and CMV-seronegative. The sequencing input was PBMCs. The CDR3 region has the DNA TGCGCCAGCAGCTTGGCGGTCACAGATACGCAGTATTTT. Translating gives CASSLAVTDTQYF.